These 19 T cell receptor beta chains were sequenced from one sample in a study of OX40 agonist ivuxolimab in advanced cancers. Produced via immunoSEQ multiplex PCR; TCRdb's table is partial and in-frame only. The sample lists more than 50,000 clones, nearly 90% occurring once. The sample here was CD4+ or CD8+ T cells sorted from blood, taken in a trial of the OX40 agonist ivuxolimab. The receptors were sampled from an adult with an advanced solid tumor such as melanoma, head and neck, liver or kidney cancer.

V is TRBV9 and J is TRBJ2-7, with TRBD1 matching 11 bases. After removal of 4 bases from V and 3 bases from J, the junction contained 6 bases not matched to a gene. The CDR3 runs 15 residues. Per germline, CDR1 SGDLS and CDR2 YYNGEE. The CDR3 loop is CASSPGGTGGYEQYF. DNA for the CDR3: TGTGCCAGCAGCCCCGGGGGGACAGGGGGCTACGAGCAGTACTTC. Filled out from reference TRBV9 and TRBJ2-7, the complete variable domain reads DSGVTQTPKHLITATGQRVTLRCSPRSGDLSVYWYQQSLDQGLQFLIQYYNGEERAKGNILERFSAQQFPDLHSELNLSSLELGDSALYFCASSPGGTGGYEQYFGPGTRLTVT.

The chain joins TRBV4-2 to TRBJ1-2; 9 bases are shared with TRBD1. Unmatched junction bases numbered 7, after V lost 2 bases and J lost 3 bases. The CDR3 length is 16 residues. Germline values: CDR1 LGHNA, CDR2 YNFKEQ. CDR3 loop: CASSQPATGGHYGYTF. The CDR3 DNA sequence: TGTGCCAGCAGCCAACCCGCGACAGGGGGGCACTATGGCTACACCTTC.

V is TRBV5-8 and J is TRBJ2-2, with TRBD2 identical over 13 bases. CDR1 SGHTS and CDR2 YDEGEE come from the germline V gene. J was trimmed by 0 bases and V by 4 bases; bases with no gene match: 3. The length of the CDR3 is 17 residues. The CDR3 here is CASSETSGGANTGELFF. The CDR3 nucleotides are TGTGCCAGCAGCGAAACTAGCGGGGGGGCGAACACCGGGGAGCTGTTTTTT. Complete variable domain (other parts from reference TRBV5-8 and TRBJ2-2): EAGVTQSPTHLIKTRGQQATLRCSPISGHTSVYWYQQALGLGLQFLLWYDEGEERNRGNFPPRFSGRQFPNYSSELNVNALELEDSALYLCASSETSGGANTGELFFGEGSRLTVL.

The rearrangement joins TRBV19 to TRBJ1-2, with a possible D match to TRBD1 (6 bases). Germline V gene sequence: CDR1 LNHDA, CDR2 SQIVND (reference sequence). Trimming shortened V by 7 bases and J by 5 bases, and 14 bases separated the two germline ends. CDR3 length equals 13 residues. DNA of the CDR3: TGTGCCAGTACCCAAGGCCAGGGGTATGGCTACACCTTC. This gives the protein CASTQGQGYGYTF.

The chain carries TRBV9 and TRBJ2-1; D ambiguous. This CDR3 comprises 15 residues. CDR1 and CDR2 (germline): SGDLS, YYNGEE. V was shortened by 7 bases and J by 1 base, with 15 bases between the two germline ends. The CDR3 coding sequence is TGTGCCAGCGGTTCTCCCTTTATTTCCTACAATGAGCAGTTCTTC. Translated: CASGSPFISYNEQFF.

The chain couples TRBV29-1 to TRBJ1-1; D gene ambiguous. The V and J ends lost 4 bases and 1 base respectively, with 7 bases between them. The germline gives CDR1 SQVTM, CDR2 ANQGSEA. There are 12 residues in the CDR3. The CDR3 protein is CSVVYWNTEAFF. CDR3 sequence (DNA): TGCAGCGTTGTTTATTGGAACACTGAAGCTTTCTTT.

J is TRBJ2-7 and V is TRBV10-3, with 10 bases that match TRBD1. Losses at the gene ends were 6 bases for V and 6 bases for J; bases not matched to a gene: 8. The CDR3 spans 14 residues. In germline, CDR1 is ENHRY, CDR2 SYGVKD. CDR3 amino acids: CAIRGDRGGGEQYF. CDR3 sequence (DNA): TGTGCCATCAGAGGGGACAGGGGAGGGGGCGAGCAGTACTTC.

This clone was seen just once. The J gene is TRBJ2-1, the V gene TRBV7-3, with TRBD2 as a possible D gene (5 bases). Germline CDR1 and CDR2: SGHTA and FQGTGA. The V gene lost 2 bases and the J gene lost 10 bases, with 15 bases spanning the gap. The CDR3 sequence is 14 residues long. Written as DNA, the CDR3 is TGTGCCAGCAGCTTAGACGAGAGGGCCTTGGAGCAGTTCTTC. Its protein is CASSLDERALEQFF.

The CDR3 bases are TGTGCCAGCAGCTTAGCGGAGGGGGTTCATCAGTACTTC. This translates into CASSLAEGVHQYF. The chain couples TRBV7-9 to TRBJ2-4, with D perhaps TRBD1 or TRBD2 (6 bases each). CDR1 is SEHNR and CDR2 is FQNEAQ in the germline V gene (reference sequence). The V and J ends lost 0 bases and 12 bases respectively, with 12 bases between them. The CDR3 totals 13 residues.

This chain uses TRBV6-1 with TRBJ1-5; D is unresolved. The CDR3 contains 15 residues. V was shortened by 3 bases and J by 4 bases, with 13 bases between the two germline ends. Germline V CDR1 and CDR2: MNHNS, SASEGT. The CDR3 here is CASSDGVYGNQPQHF. The CDR3 DNA follows: TGTGCCAGCAGTGATGGCGTTTATGGAAATCAGCCCCAGCATTTT.

The rearrangement uses TRBV7-9 and TRBJ2-3, with D uncertain. V lost 2 bases, J lost 2 bases, and 5 bases lay in between. Germline V CDR1 and CDR2: SEHNR, FQNEAQ (reference sequence). CDR3 length: 13 residues. CDR3 bases: TGTGCCAGCAGCTTAAGCCTCACAGATACGCAGTATTTT. It codes for CASSLSLTDTQYF. Looking up the rest from reference TRBV7-9 and TRBJ2-3 gives the full variable domain: DTGVSQNPRHKITKRGQNVTFRCDPISEHNRLYWYRQTLGQGPEFLTYFQNEAQLEKSRLLSDRFSAERPKGSFSTLEIQRTEQGDSAMYLCASSLSLTDTQYFGPGTRLTVL.

CDR3 protein: CASSPDRDRGRYEQYF. CDR3 bases: TGTGCCAGCAGTCCCGACCGGGACAGGGGTCGGTACGAGCAGTACTTC. The chain employs TRBV27 and TRBJ2-7, with 10 bases that match TRBD1. Germline lookup yields CDR1 MNHEY and CDR2 SMNVEV (reference sequence). The CDR3 covers 16 residues. The junction had 11 bases not matched to a gene; V was cut back by 5 bases and J by 4 bases.

The V and J genes are TRBV19 and TRBJ2-3; no definite D call. The CDR3 is 16 amino acids. V lost 3 bases, J lost 0 bases, and 13 bases lay in between. The germline gives CDR1 LNHDA, CDR2 SQIVND (reference sequence). CDR3 amino acids: CASSIVRLSSTDTQYF. CDR3 DNA sequence: TGTGCCAGTAGTATTGTCCGGCTTTCTAGCACAGATACGCAGTATTTT. The full variable domain, with the rest looked up from reference TRBV19 and TRBJ2-3, is DGGITQSPKYLFRKEGQNVTLSCEQNLNHDAMYWYRQDPGQGLRLIYYSQIVNDFQKGDIAEGYSVSREKKESFPLTVTSAQKNPTAFYLCASSIVRLSSTDTQYFGPGTRLTVL.

This clone was recorded once. V gene TRBV5-5 combines with J gene TRBJ2-3, with unresolved D. The CDR3 has 12 residues. Looked up from germline, CDR1 is SGHKS and CDR2 is YYEKEE (reference sequence). V was shortened by 2 bases and J by 6 bases, with 7 bases between the two germline ends. The DNA for the CDR3 is TGTGCCAGCAGCTTCATGGCGGATACGCAGTATTTT. Its translation is CASSFMADTQYF.

The CDR3 sequence: CASSKNKGASSYEQYF. CDR3 nucleotide sequence: TGTGCCAGCAGCAAAAACAAGGGGGCGAGTTCCTACGAGCAGTACTTC. This chain joins TRBV21-1 and TRBJ2-7; the table gives TRBD1 as D, unverified against the DNA. TRBV21-1 is a listed pseudogene. The CDR3 runs to 16 residues.

This clone was counted between two and nine times. The CDR3 coding sequence is TGCGCCAGCAGTGAGGGCAGCAATCAGCCCCAGCATTTT. Its protein product is CASSEGSNQPQHF. V is TRBV10-1 and J is TRBJ1-5; no clear D. This CDR3 contains 13 residues. Trimming removed 2 bases at V and 1 base at J, with 3 bases between. Germline CDR1 WNHNN, CDR2 SYGVQD (reference sequence).

This chain uses TRBV10-2 with TRBJ2-2; the D is unclear. The ends were cut back, 3 bases at V and 5 bases at J, with 4 bases in the middle. CDR1 and CDR2 from the germline V gene are WSHSY and SAAADI. This CDR3 comprises 12 residues. The CDR3: CASSEGTGELFF. CDR3 bases: TGCGCCAGCAGTGAAGGGACCGGGGAGCTGTTTTTT.

V and J are TRBV10-3 and TRBJ2-5, with 11 bases aligning to TRBD1. The CDR3 contains 14 residues. Germline trimming cut 2 bases from V and 7 bases from J; bases unmatched to any gene: 3. Per the germline V gene, CDR1 is ENHRY and CDR2 is SYGVKD. CDR3 coding DNA: TGTGCCATCAGTGAGGGACAGGGGGCTTGGACCCAGTACTTC. It translates to CAISEGQGAWTQYF.

The V gene is TRBV6-5, the J gene TRBJ2-7; 7 positions match TRBD1. V was clipped by 5 bases and J by 4 bases; unmatched bases: 11. The CDR3 has 15 residues. Germline V gene data show CDR1 as MNHEY and CDR2 as SVGAGI. CDR3 sequence: CASSKNPGRGYEQYF. CDR3 sequence (DNA): TGTGCCAGCAGTAAAAACCCGGGCAGGGGGTACGAGCAGTACTTC.